This T cell receptor beta chain was captured in a study of graft-versus-host responses after intestinal transplantation (dated by TCRdb to the early 2020s). Background on the whole study: Multivisceral, liver-intestinal, or isolated intestinal transplants were received by the recipients. All recipients received anti-thymocyte globulin induction followed by maintenance tacrolimus and steroids for roughly 3 years. After intestinal transplantation, graft-versus-host and host-versus-graft alloreactive T cell clones were followed in the graft, circulation and bone marrow using bulk TCR-beta CDR3 sequencing. Alloreactive clones were identified by sequencing pre-transplant mixed lymphocyte reaction products and comparing them with unstimulated pre-transplant donor and recipient T cells. A cohort of under 30 intestinal transplant recipients, including one retransplant, was enrolled, and 3 patients lacking pretransplant specimens were excluded. A peak of at least 4% donor T cells among recipient peripheral blood mononuclear cells was the definition used for donor T cell macrochimerism. Samples from a few later patients were sequenced in-house on an Illumina MiSeq with MiXCR processing rather than by the commercial service. General study outcomes and caveats: Patients with donor T cell macrochimerism had high GvH to HvG T cell clonal ratios in their allografts. Conclusions were limited by the relatively low number and heterogeneity of intestinal transplant patients. GvH clones were detected in recipient bone marrow, and some appeared earlier in ileal mucosa or blood, consistent with an intestinal mucosal origin. Early after transplant, peak levels of circulating GvH clones were associated with declines in HvG clones.

To isolate intraepithelial and lamina propria lymphocytes from graft specimens, dithiothreitol, EDTA incubations and collagenase D digestion were used. Bulk TCR-beta sequencing was performed on serial intestinal graft biopsy specimens collected as late as 600 days after transplant. For this clone: The antigen this receptor binds is unknown. Nothing much larger sits one base from this clone, and base qualities are not available.

Libraries were built with the immunoSEQ multiplex PCR assay. For most patients, genomic DNA was subjected to high-throughput TCR-beta CDR3 sequencing by Adaptive Biotechnologies. The source study handled its data this way. TCR sequencing data were retrieved from Adaptive's ImmunoSEQ software for 15 to 20 patients, whereas three other patients were processed with MiXCR and VDJtools. CDR3 nucleotide sequences shared between donor and recipient were removed because their origin could not be assigned. To count as alloreactive, a clone needed at least 2-fold expansion over unstimulated cells and a minimum CFSE-low frequency of 0.002% (template counts) or 0.001% (read counts). Clones detected in sequenced pre-transplant spleen, lymph node, or MLR CFSE-low populations of the donor or recipient were defined as mappable. The cumulative frequency of alloreactive clones was calculated as a percentage of all sequences, weighted by copy number. Imported from immuneACCESS, the table was reduced by TCRdb to in-frame sequences with V and J called. These copies leave out some clones; in studies compared against another copy, an unresolved V gene accounts for under half, and the cause of the remainder is not known. For V, J and clone size, that table is used; D and trimming come from the DNA. Within this sample are over 60,000 clones, with 89% of them counted one time only. The biggest ten clones account for less than 2% of the sample.

Deletion took 3 bases off V and 2 bases off J, with a span of 12 bases between the germline ends. From the germline V gene (reference sequence), CDR1 is LNHNV and CDR2 is YYDKDF. There are 15 amino acids in the CDR3, from cysteine to phenylalanine inclusive. Only the CDR3 portion is preserved as DNA: 45 bases, with reading frame beginning at the first base. The sequencing used ileum tissue, collected around 350 days after transplant. The chain uses TRBV15 and TRBJ2-3; a tentative D match to TRBD1 spans 5 bases. This sequence was found in a human patient who received an intestinal transplant, so some T cells may come from the graft donor. Read as DNA, the sequence is TGTGCCACCAGCAGGGACAAGGGCCCCACAGATACGCAGTATTTT. Its translation reads: CATSRDKGPTDTQYF.